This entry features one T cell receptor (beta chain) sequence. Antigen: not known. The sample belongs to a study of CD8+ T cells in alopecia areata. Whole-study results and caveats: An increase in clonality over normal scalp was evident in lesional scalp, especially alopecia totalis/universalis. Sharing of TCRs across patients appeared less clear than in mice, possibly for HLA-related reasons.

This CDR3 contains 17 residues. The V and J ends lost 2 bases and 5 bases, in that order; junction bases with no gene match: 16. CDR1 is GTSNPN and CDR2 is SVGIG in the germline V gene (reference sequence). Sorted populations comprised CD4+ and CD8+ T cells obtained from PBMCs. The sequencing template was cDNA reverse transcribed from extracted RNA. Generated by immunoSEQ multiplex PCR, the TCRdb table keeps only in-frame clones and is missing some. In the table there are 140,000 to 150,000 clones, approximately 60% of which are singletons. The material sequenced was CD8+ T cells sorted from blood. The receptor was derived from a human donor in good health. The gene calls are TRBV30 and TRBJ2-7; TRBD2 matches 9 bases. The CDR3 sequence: CAWSLPDGWREGDEQYF. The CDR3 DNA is TGTGCCTGGAGTTTACCGGATGGGTGGCGGGAGGGCGACGAGCAGTACTTC.